These 30 T cell receptor beta chains originate from one sample sequenced in a study of neurological immune-mediated disorders. Using its own MiXCR run on the 5' RACE reads, TCRdb lists one record per CDR3 protein. There are fewer than 85,000 distinct CDR3 sequences in the sample; roughly 4.9% occur only once, and roughly 2% lies in the top ten. Sequences were obtained from PBMCs. These receptors were taken from a woman in her 70s with multiple sclerosis.

This clonotype occurred many times. The CDR3 is CATSDGTGVHTQYF. CDR3 in DNA: TGTGCCACCAGTGATGGAACAGGGGTGCATACGCAGTATTTT. The gene calls are TRBV24-1 and TRBJ2-3; the match to TRBD1 covers 7 bases. Germline loops: CDR1 KGHDR, CDR2 SFDVKD. Germline trimming cut 3 bases from V and 7 bases from J; bases unmatched to any gene: 6. CDR3 length: 14 residues.

This clonotype has a count of ten or more. The rearrangement links TRBV20-1 to TRBJ2-7; D perhaps matches TRBD1 (6 bases). Germline V gene lookup returns CDR1 DFQATT and CDR2 SNEGSKA (reference sequence). This CDR3 region has 14 residues. V was cut by 5 bases and J by 4 bases, with 18 bases left in between. CDR3 amino acids: CSAPAARGRYEQYF. The CDR3, as DNA: TGCAGTGCTCCGGCAGCCAGGGGCAGATACGAGCAGTACTTC.

In its sample, this clonotype was seen a few times. Here the CDR3 reads CSLGQFTEAFF. CDR3 coding DNA: TGCAGCCTCGGACAGTTCACTGAAGCTTTCTTT. The chain is built from TRBV20-1 and TRBJ1-1, with D possibly matching TRBD1 (6 bases). Per germline, CDR1 DFQATT and CDR2 SNEGSKA (reference sequence). CDR3 length: 11 residues.

The chain couples TRBV29-1 to TRBJ2-7; D gene uncertain. Germline assignment: CDR1 SQVTM and CDR2 ANQGSEA. With 5 bases removed from V and 0 bases from J, the gap between germline ends came to 8 bases. The CDR3 contains 12 residues. The CDR3 reads CSVRTDSYEQYF. Written as DNA, the CDR3 is TGCAGCGTTCGGACGGACTCCTACGAGCAGTACTTC.

This clonotype was recorded at least ten times. The gene calls are TRBV5-1 and TRBJ2-3; 11 bases map to TRBD2. V lost 1 base to trimming and J lost 1 base; unmatched junction nucleotides: 2. The CDR3 is made up of 16 amino acids. Germline-derived CDR1 and CDR2 are SGHRS and YFSETQ. The CDR3 reads CASSLSLAGGTDTQYF. CDR3 nucleotide sequence: TGCGCCAGCAGCTTGTCACTAGCGGGAGGCACAGATACGCAGTATTTT.

This clonotype was detected many times. The J gene is TRBJ1-6, the V gene TRBV30; possible D gene TRBD1, 5 bases. The CDR3 runs 15 residues. The germline V gene encodes CDR1 GTSNPN and CDR2 SVGIG (reference sequence). Trimming removed 2 bases from V and 8 bases from J, with 16 bases in between. The CDR3 sequence: CAWSMGGLFYSPLHF. The CDR3 region has the DNA TGTGCCTGGAGTATGGGGGGACTTTTCTATTCACCCCTCCACTTT.

This clonotype was seen ten or more times. The chain carries TRBV20-1 and TRBJ2-7, with D possibly being TRBD1 (6 bases). V was cut by 4 bases and J by 2 bases, with 15 bases left in between. This CDR3 has 14 residues. Germline CDR1 reads DFQATT; CDR2 reads SNEGSKA (reference sequence). Here the CDR3 reads CSANTPGQPYEQYF. CDR3 bases: TGCAGTGCTAATACTCCGGGACAACCCTACGAGCAGTACTTC.

This clonotype was detected ten times or more. The chain links TRBV5-6 to TRBJ2-3, with 9 bases fitting TRBD2. Germline V gene sequence: CDR1 SGHDT, CDR2 YYEEEE. Trimming at V came to 1 base and at J to 3 bases, leaving 3 bases not matched to a gene. The CDR3 is 15 residues long. This chain's CDR3 is CASSLPSGATDTQYF. In DNA form, the CDR3 reads TGTGCCAGCAGCTTGCCTAGCGGGGCAACAGATACGCAGTATTTT.

This clonotype has more than one count but fewer than ten. The chain joins TRBV10-3 to TRBJ1-1; possibly TRBD1 for D (5 bases). The V and J ends lost 5 bases and 1 base respectively, with 8 bases between them. The CDR3 is 13 residues long. The germline gives CDR1 ENHRY, CDR2 SYGVKD. Here the CDR3 DNA reads TGTGCCATCAGTAGAACAGGGAACACTGAAGCTTTCTTT. This translates into CAISRTGNTEAFF.

At least ten counts were recorded for this clonotype. The V call is TRBV20-1, the J call TRBJ2-1, with 11 bases fitting TRBD2. Losses at the gene ends were 6 bases for V and 15 bases for J; bases not matched to a gene: 10. Germline CDR1 is DFQATT and CDR2 is SNEGSKA (reference sequence). There are 12 residues in the CDR3. CDR3 protein: CSARKTSGMVFF. The DNA of the CDR3 is TGCAGTGCAAGAAAGACTAGCGGGATGGTGTTCTTC.

This clonotype was recorded many times. The chain couples TRBV20-1 to TRBJ1-6, with D tentatively TRBD1 (5 bases). V lost 2 bases to trimming and J lost 9 bases, with 14 bases between them. The CDR3 sequence is 14 residues long. Germline CDR1 and CDR2: DFQATT and SNEGSKA (reference sequence). The CDR3 region is CSARPGAGVSPLHF. As DNA, the CDR3 is TGCAGTGCTAGACCCGGGGCCGGGGTTTCACCCCTCCACTTT.

This clonotype came up many times. This rearrangement joins TRBV5-1 to TRBJ2-2; 10 bases match TRBD2. The CDR3 is 17 residues long. The germline V gene encodes CDR1 SGHRS and CDR2 YFSETQ. The V gene end was trimmed by 1 base and the J gene end by 2 bases; junction bases not matched to a gene: 5. CDR3 DNA: TGCGCCAGCAGCTTGAGTAGCGGGGGGCTTAACACCGGGGAGCTGTTTTTT. It specifies CASSLSSGGLNTGELFF.

The V call is TRBV6-5, the J call TRBJ2-1; 9 bases are shared with TRBD1. The CDR3 extends over 15 amino acids. Germline-derived CDR1 and CDR2 are MNHEY and SVGAGI. Trimming cost V 7 bases and J 9 bases; bases outside gene matches: 13. The CDR3 spells CASKSPRDREIEQFF. The CDR3 DNA is TGTGCCAGCAAGTCCCCAAGGGACAGGGAGATTGAGCAGTTCTTC.

There are many counts of this clonotype. The CDR3 DNA reads as TGTGCCAGCAGTTACTCGACGGATCCCTGGGATACCCGCACAGATACGCAGTATTTT. Its translation: CASSYSTDPWDTRTDTQYF. The chain couples TRBV6-2 or TRBV6-3 to TRBJ2-3; D uncertain. The V end lost 0 bases, the J end lost 1 base, and 20 bases lay between the germline ends. There are 19 residues in the CDR3. Germline CDR1 and CDR2: MNHEY and SVGEGT.

Ten or more counts support this clonotype. The V gene is TRBV7-2, the J gene TRBJ1-2, with TRBD1 matching over 11 bases. The CDR3 totals 14 residues. Unmatched junction bases numbered 8, after V lost 7 bases and J lost 7 bases. In germline, CDR1 is SGHTA, CDR2 FQGNSA. DNA of the CDR3: TGTGCCAGCACCTACGGACAGGGGGCTGTTGGCTACACCTTC. It specifies CASTYGQGAVGYTF.

This clonotype showed up just a few times. The rearrangement joins TRBV25-1 to TRBJ1-4; no firm D call. The CDR3 totals 13 residues. V dropped 7 bases and J dropped 5 bases, with 11 bases sitting between them. Per germline, CDR1 MGHDK and CDR2 SYGVNS. The CDR3 is CASNGGVNEKLFF. The CDR3 region has the DNA TGTGCCAGCAACGGTGGGGTCAATGAAAAACTGTTTTTT.

This clonotype was recorded many times. The V gene is TRBV7-2, the J gene TRBJ1-3; 8 bases are shared with TRBD1. The germline V gene has CDR1 SGHTA and CDR2 FQGNSA. V was pared by 6 bases and J by 3 bases, with 7 bases of the junction left unmatched. The CDR3 runs to 15 residues. This chain's CDR3 is CASSSTGQGGNTIYF. Here the CDR3 DNA reads TGTGCCAGCAGTTCAACCGGACAGGGTGGAAACACCATATATTTT.

Points on this clonotype: This may be a read error: a much more frequent sequence differs by one nucleotide. The chain links TRBV14 to TRBJ2-1, with D maybe TRBD2 (6 bases). Deletions cut 5 bases from V and 0 bases from J, with 14 bases between. The CDR3 runs 16 residues. CDR1 is SGHDN and CDR2 is FVKESK in the germline V gene. The DNA of the CDR3 is TGTGCCAGCAGCGGATGGGAGGAGGACTCCTACAATGAGCAGTTCTTC. It yields the protein CASSGWEEDSYNEQFF.

J is TRBJ1-2 and V is TRBV5-4; the D is unclear. Germline V gene data show CDR1 as SGHNT and CDR2 as YYREEE (reference sequence). Trimming left V 2 bases short and J 3 bases short, with 5 bases between. The length of the CDR3 is 12 residues. In DNA, the CDR3 is TGTGCCAGCAGCTTCGACTACTATGGCTACACCTTC. Translated, it gives CASSFDYYGYTF.

At least ten counts were recorded for this clonotype. CDR3 nucleotide sequence: TGTGCCAGCAGCACTACTAGCGGGAGGGTCAATGAGCAGTTCTTC. Translated: CASSTTSGRVNEQFF. V gene TRBV6-5 combines with J gene TRBJ2-1; TRBD2 matches 13 bases. The CDR3 is 15 residues long. CDR1 and CDR2 from the germline V gene are MNHEY and SVGAGI. V lost 6 bases, J lost 6 bases, and 5 bases stayed unmatched.

J is TRBJ1-3 and V is TRBV7-6; tentatively, D is TRBD1 (6 bases). CDR3 size: 13 residues. The germline V gene encodes CDR1 SGHVS and CDR2 FNYEAQ. Trimming shortened V by 6 bases and J by 3 bases, and 9 bases separated the two germline ends. CDR3 nucleotides: TGTGCCAGCAGTGCAGGGGTTGGAAACACCATATATTTT. Amino acids: CASSAGVGNTIYF.

This clonotype has a count of ten or more. The CDR3 bases are TGTGCCAGCAGCAAACAGGGGACCTACGAGCAGTACTTC. Translated: CASSKQGTYEQYF. The chain employs TRBV7-2 and TRBJ2-7; 7 bases align to TRBD1. From germline, CDR1 is SGHTA and CDR2 FQGNSA. V trimming: 5 bases; J trimming: 2 bases; junction bases outside the gene matches: 3. The CDR3 length is 13 residues. Using reference TRBV7-2 and TRBJ2-7 for the parts outside the CDR3, the full variable domain is GAGVSQSPSNKVTEKGKDVELRCDPISGHTALYWYRQSLGQGLEFLIYFQGNSAPDKSGLPSDRFSAERTGGSVSTLTIQRTQQEDSAVYLCASSKQGTYEQYFGPGTRLTVT.

This clonotype appeared many times. This chain links TRBV7-9 with TRBJ2-7; TRBD2 matches 8 bases. Germline V gene lookup returns CDR1 SEHNR and CDR2 FQNEAQ (reference sequence). Losses at the gene ends were 1 base for V and 2 bases for J; bases not matched to a gene: 4. CDR3 length: 15 amino acids. In DNA form, the CDR3 reads TGTGCCAGCAGCTTAGACGCGGGAGGAGCCTACGAGCAGTACTTC. Its protein product is CASSLDAGGAYEQYF.

The sample holds many counts of this clonotype. This sequence joins TRBV20-1 and TRBJ2-1, with TRBD2 matching over 7 bases. With V trimmed by 6 bases and J by 0 bases, 5 bases remained unmatched. The germline CDR1 and CDR2 sequences are DFQATT and SNEGSKA (reference sequence). The CDR3 spans 14 residues. The CDR3 DNA sequence: TGCAGTGCCCCCACTAGCGTCTCCTACAATGAGCAGTTCTTC. This encodes CSAPTSVSYNEQFF.

At least ten counts were recorded for this clonotype. The gene calls are TRBV5-1 and TRBJ2-6; unclear D gene. Between the trimmed V and J ends, which lost 0 bases and 0 bases, there was a span of 16 bases. CDR1 is SGHRS and CDR2 is YFSETQ in the germline V gene. This CDR3 region has 19 residues. In nucleotides, the CDR3 is TGCGCCAGCAGCTTGGATCCGGCCAGGACCTACTCTGGGGCCAACGTCCTGACTTTC. Its protein product is CASSLDPARTYSGANVLTF.

This clonotype has ten or more counts. J is TRBJ2-3 and V is TRBV9; D tentatively fits TRBD1 or TRBD2 (6 bases each). This CDR3 is built from 16 residues. Germline values: CDR1 SGDLS, CDR2 YYNGEE. The ends were cut back, 0 bases at V and 2 bases at J, with 13 bases in the middle. In DNA form, the CDR3 reads TGTGCCAGCAGCGTAGGAACGGGGGCCTTCACAGATACGCAGTATTTT. Encoded protein: CASSVGTGAFTDTQYF.

At least ten counts were recorded for this clonotype. The chain employs TRBV4-2 and TRBJ1-4; D ambiguous. Trimming removed 4 bases at V and 5 bases at J, with 5 bases between. Germline V lookup: CDR1 LGHNA, CDR2 YNFKEQ. The CDR3 extends over 12 amino acids. CDR3 sequence: CASSPLNEKLFF. The CDR3 DNA sequence: TGTGCCAGCAGCCCACTAAATGAAAAACTGTTTTTT.

This clonotype came up many times. The chain joins TRBV7-2 to TRBJ2-7; 13 bases are a match to TRBD2. The trim removed 5 bases at V and 3 bases at J, leaving 4 bases unmatched. CDR1 and CDR2 (germline): SGHTA, FQGNSA. The CDR3 has 15 residues. The CDR3 is CASSPRTSGSYEQYF. Written as DNA, the CDR3 is TGTGCCAGCAGCCCCCGGACTAGCGGGAGCTACGAGCAGTACTTC. Drawing the rest from reference TRBV7-2 and TRBJ2-7, the complete variable domain is GAGVSQSPSNKVTEKGKDVELRCDPISGHTALYWYRQSLGQGLEFLIYFQGNSAPDKSGLPSDRFSAERTGGSVSTLTIQRTQQEDSAVYLCASSPRTSGSYEQYFGPGTRLTVT.

This chain joins TRBV10-3 and TRBJ2-7, with a tentative D call TRBD1 (6 bases). Germline V gene data show CDR1 as ENHRY and CDR2 as SYGVKD. With 6 bases removed from V and 4 bases from J, the gap between germline ends came to 7 bases. The CDR3 totals 11 residues. Here the CDR3 DNA reads TGTGCCATCAGCAGGGGTTACGAGCAGTACTTC. Residues: CAISRGYEQYF.

In this sample, this clonotype turned up many times. V and J are TRBV7-2 and TRBJ2-2; TRBD2 aligns across 14 bases. J was trimmed by 5 bases and V by 3 bases; bases with no gene match: 2. CDR3 size: 16 residues. CDR1 is SGHTA, CDR2 FQGNSA, per germline. CDR3 amino acids: CASSLGLAGVTGELFF. DNA for the CDR3: TGTGCCAGCAGCTTGGGACTAGCGGGAGTAACCGGGGAGCTGTTTTTT.